Sequencing of this TCR beta chain was carried out in a study of monozygotic twins with cystic fibrosis listed by TCRdb under 2021. At the level of the whole study: Barcoded libraries were prepared with about 15 PCR cycles from 2.5 to 3 micrograms of fragmented DNA. Twins were ranked among 850 to 1,200 cohort participants for weight-for-height and FEVPerc (FEV1 disease centile) at the day of blood sampling. TCR beta repertoires were compared within and between 16 monozygotic twin pairs with cystic fibrosis so that genetic influence on V and J gene usage could be assessed. Data for three of the twin pairs had previously been reported in another context. Ten female and six male twin pairs, aged about 2.0 to 36.4 years (median roughly 9 years) and mostly children and adolescents, were included in the cohort. Summary of the overall study and its limitations: Simpson clonality was found to be generally low (median approximately 0.0086), suggesting a naive-dominated repertoire, although higher clonality was observed in the most severely affected patients. The cohort was small, and the number of shared CDR3s showed no association with age, concordance or disease severity. The greatest similarity to the co-twin was observed for V gene usage in 13 of 16 pairs and for J usage in 8 of 16 pairs, which suggested genetic constraints. Significantly higher nucleotide-identical clonotype sharing was observed within monozygotic CF twin pairs than between unrelated CF individuals (P = 0.000026, Mann-Whitney).

Worth noting for this clone: Its cognate antigen has yet to be identified. Per-base quality was not reported, and no clone a single base away is much larger than it.

In the germline V gene (reference sequence), CDR1 corresponds to LNHDA and CDR2 to SQIVND. At the junction V is shortened by 4 bases and J by 3 bases; bases outside the gene matches: 4. The CDR3 sequence holds 16 residues, the cysteine and phenylalanine included. The read is trimmed to its CDR3 DNA, 48 bases read in frame from base 1. TCR beta CDR3 regions were amplified by multiplex PCR using the immunoSEQ immune profiling system, following the manufacturer's instructions. An Illumina NextSeq system was used for sequencing. Per the authors' processing: Sequence data were processed on the immunoSEQ Analyzer platform, and clonality was calculated as the square root of Simpson's index of productive rearrangements. Similarity in V and J usage was quantified by Jensen-Shannon distance, and CDR3 generation probabilities were calculated with OLGA. Shared CDR3 sequences were searched in the immuneACCESS database (August 2020) and in VDJdb (December 2020). TCRdb provides this immuneACCESS table in a form limited to in-frame rearrangements. Some clones are lacking; in checked studies, under half of them reflect an unresolved V gene, and why the rest are absent is not known. The V and J calls and the clone size are those of that table, but D and trimming were determined from the DNA. A total of approximately 27,000 clones appear in this sample, over 75% of them only once. Of the sample, 0.54% falls within the top ten clones.

The twin pairs came from the European Cystic Fibrosis Twin and Sibling Study Cohort, a cohort that recruited patients from 150 to 200 CF clinics across 14 European countries. Both zygosity and CFTR genotype were checked in-house, and zygosity was tested with multiplex PCR across nine short tandem repeat loci. Peripheral blood was sampled from each twin, and clinical parameters were recorded on the day of blood sampling. Genomic DNA was isolated from peripheral blood cells with phenol/chloroform and kept in TE buffer at 4 degrees C. This receptor was taken from a girl aged 2 to 10 with cystic fibrosis. In this chain, TRBV19 is recombined with TRBJ2-6; 9 central bases correspond to TRBD1. Sequences were obtained from blood. The CDR3 loop reads CASSRQGVYGANVLTF. In nucleotides, the sequence is TGTGCCAGTAGTAGACAGGGGGTTTATGGGGCCAACGTCCTGACTTTC. With all but the CDR3 taken from the reference TRBV19 and TRBJ2-6 genes, the full variable domain is: DGGITQSPKYLFRKEGQNVTLSCEQNLNHDAMYWYRQDPGQGLRLIYYSQIVNDFQKGDIAEGYSVSREKKESFPLTVTSAQKNPTAFYLCASSRQGVYGANVLTFGAGSRLTVL.